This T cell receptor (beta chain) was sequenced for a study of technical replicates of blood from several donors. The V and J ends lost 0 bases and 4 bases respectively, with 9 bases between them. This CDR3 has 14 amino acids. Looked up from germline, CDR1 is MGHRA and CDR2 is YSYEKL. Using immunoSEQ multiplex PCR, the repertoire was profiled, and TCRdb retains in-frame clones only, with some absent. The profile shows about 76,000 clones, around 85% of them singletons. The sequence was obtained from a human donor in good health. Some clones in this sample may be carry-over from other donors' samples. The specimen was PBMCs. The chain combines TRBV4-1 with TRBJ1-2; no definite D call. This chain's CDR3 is CASSQESGIYGYTF. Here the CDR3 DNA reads TGCGCCAGCAGCCAAGAGTCAGGAATCTATGGCTACACCTTC.